The 11 T cell receptor beta chains in this list originate from one sample, sequenced in a study of blood T cell repertoires in COVID-19. Here immunoSEQ multiplex PCR was the method, and the copy in TCRdb shows in-frame clones only, minus some. Of 200,000 to 300,000 clones detected, approximately 90% appear once; the ten largest clones hold under 9.5%. The sample comprised PBMCs or T cells enriched from blood (not recorded which). These receptors all come from a man aged 40-49 years who had recovered from COVID-19.

This clone was observed once. The genes are TRBV7-3 and TRBJ1-2; D gene ambiguous. CDR3 length: 15 residues. From germline, CDR1 is SGHTA and CDR2 FQGTGA. Trimming took off 4 bases at V and 1 base at J, with 13 bases between the two ends. CDR3 bases: TGTGCCAGCAGCTCGCGGGCGGCTGATAACTATGGCTACACCTTC. Protein product: CASSSRAADNYGYTF.

DNA of the CDR3: TGTGCCAGCAGCGTAGAGGAGGGCTACGAGCAGTACTTC. It yields the protein CASSVEEGYEQYF. The chain links TRBV9 to TRBJ2-7; D possibly corresponds to TRBD2 (6 bases). The germline gives CDR1 SGDLS, CDR2 YYNGEE. CDR3 length equals 13 residues. V lost 0 bases, J lost 3 bases, and 7 bases lay in between.

This chain links TRBV19 with TRBJ1-2, with D unclear. CDR1 is LNHDA, CDR2 SQIVND, per germline (reference sequence). The length of the CDR3 is 20 residues. The V gene lost 5 bases and the J gene lost 1 base, with 29 bases spanning the gap. DNA of the CDR3: TGTGCCAGTAGTCGACAAGGCCTTGGGCAGTCCATCAACAATAACTATGGCTACACCTTC. Translation gives CASSRQGLGQSINNNYGYTF.

The chain has TRBV7-9 and TRBJ1-1; no definite D call. The length of the CDR3 is 14 residues. With 8 bases removed from V and 0 bases from J, the gap between germline ends came to 13 bases. The germline CDR1 and CDR2 sequences are SEHNR and FQNEAQ (reference sequence). The DNA of the CDR3 is TGTGCCAGCGGGCAAAACCTCATGAACACTGAAGCTTTCTTT. Encoded protein: CASGQNLMNTEAFF.

This clone was seen just once. The J gene is TRBJ1-2, the V gene TRBV7-9, with D perhaps matching TRBD1 (6 bases). Germline V gene sequence: CDR1 SEHNR, CDR2 FQNEAQ (reference sequence). Trimming removed 5 bases from V and 1 base from J, with 11 bases in between. The CDR3 spans 14 residues. Here the CDR3 reads CASSPEGVNYGYTF. The CDR3 nucleotides read TGTGCCAGCAGCCCCGAGGGGGTTAACTATGGCTACACCTTC.

This clone was recorded only once. The chain couples TRBV19 to TRBJ1-6; D is undetermined. The germline V gene encodes CDR1 LNHDA and CDR2 SQIVND (reference sequence). This CDR3 has 14 residues. V was cut by 5 bases and J by 7 bases, with 12 bases left in between. CDR3 in amino acids: CASSSGERNSPLHF. DNA for the CDR3: TGTGCCAGTAGTTCGGGAGAGCGGAATTCACCCCTCCACTTT. The full variable domain, completed using reference TRBV19 and TRBJ1-6, is DGGITQSPKYLFRKEGQNVTLSCEQNLNHDAMYWYRQDPGQGLRLIYYSQIVNDFQKGDIAEGYSVSREKKESFPLTVTSAQKNPTAFYLCASSSGERNSPLHFGNGTRLTVT.

V and J are TRBV27 and TRBJ1-1, with D perhaps TRBD1 (6 bases). V lost 5 bases to trimming and J lost 2 bases, with 9 bases between them. The CDR3 loop spans 13 amino acids. Germline CDR1 and CDR2: MNHEY and SMNVEV (reference sequence). The CDR3 loop reads CASSLDRNTEAFF. CDR3 nucleotide sequence: TGTGCCAGCAGTCTGGACAGAAACACTGAAGCTTTCTTT.

The CDR3 DNA reads as TGTGCCAGCAGCTTGGCGCAGGCAAACAATCAGCCCCAGCATTTT. This gives the protein CASSLAQANNQPQHF. This rearrangement joins TRBV5-6 to TRBJ1-5, with D unresolved. The V end lost 0 bases, the J end lost 3 bases, and 10 bases lay between the germline ends. Germline CDR1 reads SGHDT; CDR2 reads YYEEEE. This CDR3 region has 15 residues.

This clone was picked up one time. V usage is TRBV5-1 and J usage is TRBJ1-1, with D tentatively TRBD1 (5 bases). The CDR3 is 12 amino acids. V dropped 7 bases and J dropped 1 base, with 8 bases sitting between them. CDR1 and CDR2 from the germline V gene are SGHRS and YFSETQ. DNA of the CDR3: TGCGCCAGCCAACAGGAGAACACTGAAGCTTTCTTT. Protein sequence: CASQQENTEAFF.

The rearrangement joins TRBV10-1 to TRBJ1-2, with TRBD1 identical over 8 bases. This CDR3 spans 13 amino acids. The V and J ends lost 5 bases and 5 bases, in that order; junction bases with no gene match: 4. Germline V gene sequence: CDR1 WNHNN, CDR2 SYGVQD (reference sequence). Written as DNA, the CDR3 is TGCGCCAGCAGTCCGGACAGGGCATATGGCTACACCTTC. The encoded protein is CASSPDRAYGYTF.

This chain uses TRBV7-3 with TRBJ2-5; D might be TRBD2 (7 bases). V lost 2 bases and J 5 bases, leaving 15 bases between the germline ends. Germline CDR1 is SGHTA and CDR2 is FQGTGA. The CDR3 runs to 15 residues. The CDR3 nucleotides read TGTGCCAGCAGCTTATTAGGGGGGGCGGATGAGACCCAGTACTTC. Translation: CASSLLGGADETQYF.